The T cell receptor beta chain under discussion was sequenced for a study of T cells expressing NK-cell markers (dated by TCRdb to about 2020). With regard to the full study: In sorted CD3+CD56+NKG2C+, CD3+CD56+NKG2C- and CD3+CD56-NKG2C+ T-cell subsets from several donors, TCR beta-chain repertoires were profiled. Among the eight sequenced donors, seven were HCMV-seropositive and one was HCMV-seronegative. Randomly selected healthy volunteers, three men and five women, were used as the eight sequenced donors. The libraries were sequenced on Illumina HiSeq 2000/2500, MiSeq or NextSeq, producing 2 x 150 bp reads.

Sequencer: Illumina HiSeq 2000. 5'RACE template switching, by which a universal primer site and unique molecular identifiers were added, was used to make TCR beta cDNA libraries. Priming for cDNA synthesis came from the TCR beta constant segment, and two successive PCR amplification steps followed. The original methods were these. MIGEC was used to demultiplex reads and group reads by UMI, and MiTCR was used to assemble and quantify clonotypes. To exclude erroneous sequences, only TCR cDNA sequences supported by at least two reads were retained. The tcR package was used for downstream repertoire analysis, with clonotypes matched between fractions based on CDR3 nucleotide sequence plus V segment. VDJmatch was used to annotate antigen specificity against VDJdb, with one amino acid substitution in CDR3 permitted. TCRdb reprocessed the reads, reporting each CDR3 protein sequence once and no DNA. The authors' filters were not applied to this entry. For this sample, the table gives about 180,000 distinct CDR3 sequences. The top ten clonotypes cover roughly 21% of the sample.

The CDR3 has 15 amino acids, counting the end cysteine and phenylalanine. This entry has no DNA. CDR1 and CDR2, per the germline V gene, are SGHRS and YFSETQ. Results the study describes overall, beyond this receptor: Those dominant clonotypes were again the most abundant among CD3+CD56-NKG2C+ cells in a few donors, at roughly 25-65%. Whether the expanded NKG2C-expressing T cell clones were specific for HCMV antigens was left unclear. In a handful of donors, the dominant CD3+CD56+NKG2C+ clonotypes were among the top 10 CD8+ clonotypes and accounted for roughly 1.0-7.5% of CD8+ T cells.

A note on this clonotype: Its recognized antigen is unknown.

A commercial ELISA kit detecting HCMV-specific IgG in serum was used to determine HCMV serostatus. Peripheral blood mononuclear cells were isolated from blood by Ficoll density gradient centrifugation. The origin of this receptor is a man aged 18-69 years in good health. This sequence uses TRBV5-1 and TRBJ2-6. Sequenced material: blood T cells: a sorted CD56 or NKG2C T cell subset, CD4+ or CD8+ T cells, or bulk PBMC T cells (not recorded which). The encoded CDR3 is CASSLELWGANVLTF.